This record concerns one T cell receptor (beta chain) sequence. This record belongs to a study of shared clonotypes between healthy human individuals. The V gene's germline CDR1 is SGHAT and CDR2 FQDESV (reference sequence). The germline V and J ends were trimmed by 5 bases and 5 bases, with 9 bases remaining between them. The CDR3 is 13 amino acids. The repertoire was sequenced with immunoSEQ multiplex PCR; TCRdb's copy has only in-frame clones and lacks some. Of roughly 2.6 million clones listed, about 92% are singletons. The sequenced material came from naive CD4+ T cells sorted from blood. Noted subset: CD45RA+ positively selected. This rearrangement joins TRBV11-1 to TRBJ2-2; D assignment may be TRBD1 or TRBD2 (6 bases each). This clonotype was sampled from a man younger than 35 in good health. CDR3 in DNA: TGTGCCAGCAGCCTAGGGGGGACCGGGGAGCTGTTTTTT. It yields the protein CASSLGGTGELFF. The full variable domain, rest sourced from reference TRBV11-1 and TRBJ2-2, is EAEVAQSPRYKITEKSQAVAFWCDPISGHATLYWYRQILGQGPELLVQFQDESVVDDSQLPKDRFSAERLKGVDSTLKIQPAELGDSAMYLCASSLGGTGELFFGEGSRLTVL.